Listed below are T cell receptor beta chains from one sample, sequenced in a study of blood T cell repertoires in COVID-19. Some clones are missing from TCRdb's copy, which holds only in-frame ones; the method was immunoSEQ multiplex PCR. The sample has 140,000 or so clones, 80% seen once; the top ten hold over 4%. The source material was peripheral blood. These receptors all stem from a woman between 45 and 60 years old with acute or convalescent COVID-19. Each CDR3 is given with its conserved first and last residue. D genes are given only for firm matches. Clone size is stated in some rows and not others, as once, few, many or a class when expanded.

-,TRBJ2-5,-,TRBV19,TGTGCCAGTATCCCGACAGGGGAGGGGGAGACCCAGTACTTC,CASIPTGEGETQYF
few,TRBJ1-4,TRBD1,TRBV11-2,TGTGCCAGCAGCGATCCGACAGGGGCTAATGAAAAACTGTTTTTT,CASSDPTGANEKLFF
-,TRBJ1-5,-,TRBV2,TGTGCCAGCAGTGAAGGAGCAAATCAGCCCCAGCATTTT,CASSEGANQPQHF
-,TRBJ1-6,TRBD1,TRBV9,TGTGCCAGCAGCGTAGATGGGGCCGGGACAGTCTCCTATAATTCACCCCTCCACTTT,CASSVDGAGTVSYNSPLHF
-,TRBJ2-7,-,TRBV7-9,TGTGCCAGCAGCTTAGCGACAGTCACTATTCCCCTCTTC,CASSLATVTIPLF
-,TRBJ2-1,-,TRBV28,TGTGCCAGCAGTTCCACCGAGAGAGAGCATAGGGCGGGGGCTCCATCCTACAATGAGCAGTTCTTC,CASSSTEREHRAGAPSYNEQFF
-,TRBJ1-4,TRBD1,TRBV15,TGTGCCACCAGCGGACAGGACACTGCAACTAATGAAAAACTGTTTTTT,CATSGQDTATNEKLFF
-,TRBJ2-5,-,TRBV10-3,TGTGCCATCAGAGAGGACAGAAGTAGGGAGACCCAGTACTTC,CAIREDRSRETQYF
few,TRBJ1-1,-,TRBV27,TGTGCCAGCAGTCCACAGGGAATCAGCACTGAAGCTTTCTTT,CASSPQGISTEAFF
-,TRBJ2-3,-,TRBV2,TGTGCCAGCAGAGAAATAAGCACAGATACGCAGTATTTT,CASREISTDTQYF
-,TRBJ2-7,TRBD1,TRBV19,TGTGCCAGTGGCAGGGGCGGGTTGACAGGGAACGAGCAGTACTTC,CASGRGGLTGNEQYF
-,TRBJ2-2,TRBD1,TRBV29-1,TGCAGCGCCGAAACCCGGGACAGTAACACCGGGGAGCTGTTTTTT,CSAETRDSNTGELFF
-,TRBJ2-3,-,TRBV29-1,TGCAGCGTTGAAAAGGCGGGAGATACGCAGTATTTT,CSVEKAGDTQYF
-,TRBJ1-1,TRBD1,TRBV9,TGTGCCAGCAGCGCTCGGACAGGGCGGAACACTGAAGCTTTCTTT,CASSARTGRNTEAFF
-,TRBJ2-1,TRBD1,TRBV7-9,TGTGCCAGCAGCCTGGGACAGGAAATCTACAATGAGCAGTTCTTC,CASSLGQEIYNEQFF
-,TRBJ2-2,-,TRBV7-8,TGTGCCAGCAGCTATCTCAGCGGTAACCGCGGACTCCACACCGGGGAGCTGTTTTTT,CASSYLSGNRGLHTGELFF
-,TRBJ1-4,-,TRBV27,TGTGCCAGCAGTCGACAGATTTCAACTAATGAAAAACTGTTTTTT,CASSRQISTNEKLFF
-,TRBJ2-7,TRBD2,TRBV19,TGTGCCAGTAGTGAAGGACTAGAAATCGAGCAGTACTTC,CASSEGLEIEQYF
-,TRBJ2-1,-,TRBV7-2,TGTGCCAGCAGCTTAGTTGCGGACTCCTACAATGAGCAGTTCTTC,CASSLVADSYNEQFF
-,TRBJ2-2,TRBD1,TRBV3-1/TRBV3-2,TGTGCCAGCAGCCAGGGACAGGGGGACGCCGGGGAGCTGTTTTTT,CASSQGQGDAGELFF
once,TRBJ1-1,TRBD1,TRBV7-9,TGTGCCAGCACAGGGGGTGGGACCACTGAAGCTTTCTTT,CASTGGGTTEAFF
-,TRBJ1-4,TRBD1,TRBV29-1,TGCAGCGCCCAGACAGGGGATGAAGAAAAACTGTTTTTT,CSAQTGDEEKLFF
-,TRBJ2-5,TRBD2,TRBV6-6,TGTGCCAGCAGTCCTCCCGGGACTAGCGGGGTTAAAGAGACCCAGTACTTC,CASSPPGTSGVKETQYF
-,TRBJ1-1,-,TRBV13,TGTGCCAGCAGCTGGACACCTAGGCACACTGAAGCTTTCTTT,CASSWTPRHTEAFF
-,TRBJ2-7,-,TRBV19,TGTGCCAGTAGTGGCCCCCCGGGCTACGAGCAGTACTTC,CASSGPPGYEQYF
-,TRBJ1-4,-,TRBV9,TGTGCCAGCAGCGTAGAGGGGGTGGGTGAAAAACTGTTTTTT,CASSVEGVGEKLFF
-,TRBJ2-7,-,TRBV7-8,TGTGCCAGCAGCCCTCGCGCGGGGCCCGCGGAGTCCTACGAGCAGTACTTC,CASSPRAGPAESYEQYF
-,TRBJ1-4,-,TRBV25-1,TGTGCCAGCAGTGAAGCCGGGTCTAATGAAAAACTGTTTTTT,CASSEAGSNEKLFF
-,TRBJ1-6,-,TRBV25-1,TGTGCCAGCAGTGATACCGGGGTCAGGAGCTCCTATAATTCACCCCTCCACTTT,CASSDTGVRSSYNSPLHF
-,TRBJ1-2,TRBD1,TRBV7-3,TGTGCCAGCAGCTTAACGGCAGGGGGCAATGGCTACACCTTC,CASSLTAGGNGYTF
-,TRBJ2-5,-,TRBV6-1,TGTGCCAGCAGTGAATCTCTGACCCAGTACTTC,CASSESLTQYF
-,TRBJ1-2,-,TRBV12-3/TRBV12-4,TGTGCCAGCAGTTTATACCCCTACAGGGGCTACACCTTC,CASSLYPYRGYTF
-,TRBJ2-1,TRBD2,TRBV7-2,TGTGCCAGCGGACGGAGCGGGGGGGCCCCGTTCTTC,CASGRSGGAPFF
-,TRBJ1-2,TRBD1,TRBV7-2,TGTGCCAGCAGCTTAGGGACAGGGTTCTCCTATGGCTACACCTTC,CASSLGTGFSYGYTF
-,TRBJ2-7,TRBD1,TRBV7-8,TGTGCCAGCAGCTTAGTAACGGGACAGGGTCTTTACGAGCAGTACTTC,CASSLVTGQGLYEQYF
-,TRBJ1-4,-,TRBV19,TGTGCCAGTGGCATCGAAATTAATGAAAAACTGTTTTTT,CASGIEINEKLFF
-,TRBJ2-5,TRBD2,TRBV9,TGTGCCAGCAGCGTAGGAACTAGCGGGGAGTGGGAGACCCAGTACTTC,CASSVGTSGEWETQYF
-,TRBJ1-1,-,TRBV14,TGTGCCACCTGGGGGGGTAGCGGCACTGAAGCTTTCTTT,CATWGGSGTEAFF
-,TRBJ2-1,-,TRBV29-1,TGCAGCGTTAATAGTGTCGTCTACAATGAGCAGTTCTTC,CSVNSVVYNEQFF
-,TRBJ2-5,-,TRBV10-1,TGCGCCAGCAGGGTGGGGAGCGAGACCCAGTACTTC,CASRVGSETQYF
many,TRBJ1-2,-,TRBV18,TGTGCCAGCTCACCCGCCGGAGCGGCGAAGGACCACACCTTC,CASSPAGAAKDHTF
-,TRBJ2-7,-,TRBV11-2,TGTGCCAGCAGCTTAGATACGCGGCCAAGCGCCGAGCAGTACTTC,CASSLDTRPSAEQYF
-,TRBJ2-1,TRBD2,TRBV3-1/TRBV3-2,TGTGCCAGCAGCCAGACTAGCGGGGGGGCCGATGAGCAGTTCTTC,CASSQTSGGADEQFF
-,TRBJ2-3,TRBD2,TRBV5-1,TGCGCCAGCAGCCTCCTAGCGGGGGGCACAGATACGCAGTATTTT,CASSLLAGGTDTQYF
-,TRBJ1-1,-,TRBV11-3,TGTGCCAGCAGCTCCAGGGCGGACACTGAAGCTTTCTTT,CASSSRADTEAFF
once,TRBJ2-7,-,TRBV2,TGTGCCAGCAGTAGCGACGGCGCCTACGAGCAGTACTTC,CASSSDGAYEQYF
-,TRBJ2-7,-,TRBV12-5,TGTGCTAGTGGTTGGGCCAGGGAGGTAGGTGAGCAGTACTTC,CASGWAREVGEQYF